The rows below give T cell receptor beta chains drawn from one sample of a study of blood T cell repertoires in COVID-19. Method: immunoSEQ multiplex PCR; TCRdb's copy keeps in-frame clones and lacks some. The sample includes 150,000 to 200,000 clones, approximately 85% of them seen just once. The specimen sequenced was peripheral blood. These receptors were taken from a woman in her fifties or sixties with COVID-19, enrolled during active disease. The CDR3 runs from the conserved cysteine through the conserved F or W. Each record gives: J gene, V gene, D gene, clone size, CDR3 protein, CDR3 DNA. A D gene is named only where the DNA matches it firmly. Size is omitted from some rows. Given values are once, few, many or a class for expanded clones.

j_gene: TRBJ1-1; v_gene: TRBV30; d_gene: TRBD1; abundance: NA; CDR3aa: CAWSGQGLNTEAFF; CDR3nt: TGTGCCTGGAGCGGACAGGGTTTGAACACTGAAGCTTTCTTT
j_gene: TRBJ1-2; v_gene: TRBV28; d_gene: NA; abundance: NA; CDR3aa: CASSLVGSGGHGYTF; CDR3nt: TGTGCCAGCAGTTTAGTGGGATCCGGAGGGCATGGCTACACCTTC
j_gene: TRBJ2-2; v_gene: TRBV5-4; d_gene: TRBD1; abundance: NA; CDR3aa: CASSSVRGHGELFF; CDR3nt: TGTGCCAGCAGCTCTGTCAGGGGGCACGGGGAGCTGTTTTTT
j_gene: TRBJ1-2; v_gene: TRBV6-1; d_gene: TRBD1; abundance: few; CDR3aa: CASHWGTENYGYTF; CDR3nt: TGTGCCAGCCATTGGGGGACAGAGAACTATGGCTACACCTTC
j_gene: TRBJ2-7; v_gene: TRBV6-6; d_gene: TRBD1; abundance: NA; CDR3aa: CASSYTTRDRKNEQYF; CDR3nt: TGTGCCAGCAGTTACACCACCAGGGACAGAAAGAACGAGCAGTACTTC
j_gene: TRBJ1-5; v_gene: TRBV12-3/TRBV12-4; d_gene: NA; abundance: NA; CDR3aa: CASSLQAGQPQHF; CDR3nt: TGTGCCAGCAGTCTACAAGCGGGGCAGCCCCAGCATTTT
j_gene: TRBJ1-4; v_gene: TRBV6-1; d_gene: NA; abundance: NA; CDR3aa: CASSEEAYAGHEKLFF; CDR3nt: TGTGCCAGCAGTGAAGAAGCTTATGCGGGCCACGAAAAACTGTTTTTT
j_gene: TRBJ2-7; v_gene: TRBV30; d_gene: NA; abundance: NA; CDR3aa: CAWGQGHSYEQYF; CDR3nt: TGTGCCTGGGGGCAGGGGCACTCCTACGAGCAGTACTTC
j_gene: TRBJ2-2; v_gene: TRBV19; d_gene: TRBD2; abundance: NA; CDR3aa: CASSLAASGANTGELFF; CDR3nt: TGTGCCAGTAGCCTTGCCGCGAGCGGGGCGAACACCGGGGAGCTGTTTTTT
j_gene: TRBJ1-3; v_gene: TRBV28; d_gene: NA; abundance: once; CDR3aa: CASSPNRRSESGNTIYF; CDR3nt: TGTGCCAGCAGTCCAAATCGGAGGTCCGAGTCTGGAAACACCATATATTTT
j_gene: TRBJ1-2; v_gene: TRBV28; d_gene: TRBD1; abundance: NA; CDR3aa: CASNQDRGRDRYF; CDR3nt: TGTGCCAGCAACCAGGACAGGGGGCGCGATCGGTACTTC
j_gene: TRBJ2-2; v_gene: TRBV11-1; d_gene: NA; abundance: NA; CDR3aa: CASSVNRVTGELFF; CDR3nt: TGTGCCAGCAGCGTAAACAGGGTTACCGGGGAGCTGTTTTTT
j_gene: TRBJ1-3; v_gene: TRBV14; d_gene: TRBD1; abundance: NA; CDR3aa: CASSLTGGFGNTIYF; CDR3nt: TGTGCCAGCAGCCTGACAGGGGGTTTCGGAAACACCATATATTTT
j_gene: TRBJ1-1; v_gene: TRBV29-1; d_gene: NA; abundance: NA; CDR3aa: CSGLRGTEAFF; CDR3nt: TGCAGCGGTCTCCGGGGGACTGAAGCTTTCTTT
j_gene: TRBJ2-7; v_gene: TRBV5-6; d_gene: NA; abundance: NA; CDR3aa: CASSDGALTLYEQYF; CDR3nt: TGTGCCAGCAGCGATGGGGCTCTCACTCTCTACGAGCAGTACTTC
j_gene: TRBJ2-1; v_gene: TRBV10-3; d_gene: NA; abundance: NA; CDR3aa: CAISHASPVESSYNEQFF; CDR3nt: TGTGCCATCAGTCATGCTTCCCCCGTAGAAAGCTCCTACAATGAGCAGTTCTTC
j_gene: TRBJ1-1; v_gene: TRBV30; d_gene: TRBD1; abundance: NA; CDR3aa: CAWTNSLTGGYTEAFF; CDR3nt: TGTGCCTGGACCAATTCCCTGACAGGGGGCTATACTGAAGCTTTCTTT
j_gene: TRBJ2-1; v_gene: TRBV11-3; d_gene: NA; abundance: NA; CDR3aa: CASSFGGDSPEQFF; CDR3nt: TGTGCCAGCAGCTTCGGGGGAGACTCTCCTGAGCAGTTCTTC
j_gene: TRBJ2-5; v_gene: TRBV10-2; d_gene: TRBD2; abundance: NA; CDR3aa: CASSAGLAGLETQYF; CDR3nt: TGCGCCAGCAGTGCTGGACTAGCGGGACTAGAGACCCAGTACTTC
j_gene: TRBJ2-1; v_gene: TRBV9; d_gene: TRBD1; abundance: NA; CDR3aa: CASSPQGSYNEQFF; CDR3nt: TGTGCCAGCAGCCCACAGGGGTCCTACAATGAGCAGTTCTTC
j_gene: TRBJ1-5; v_gene: TRBV19; d_gene: NA; abundance: many; CDR3aa: CASSIGAGMGQPQHF; CDR3nt: TGTGCCAGTAGTATAGGGGCAGGGATGGGGCAGCCCCAGCATTTT
j_gene: TRBJ2-2; v_gene: TRBV7-2; d_gene: NA; abundance: NA; CDR3aa: CASSSVNTGELFF; CDR3nt: TGTGCCAGCAGCTCCGTGAACACCGGGGAGCTGTTTTTT
j_gene: TRBJ1-5; v_gene: TRBV28; d_gene: NA; abundance: NA; CDR3aa: CASSRRSGNQPQHF; CDR3nt: TGTGCCAGCAGCCGGAGAAGTGGCAATCAGCCCCAGCATTTT
j_gene: TRBJ2-7; v_gene: TRBV3-1/TRBV3-2; d_gene: NA; abundance: NA; CDR3aa: CASSQGSGTRVYEQYF; CDR3nt: TGTGCCAGCAGCCAAGGGTCCGGGACTCGAGTCTACGAGCAGTACTTC
j_gene: TRBJ1-1; v_gene: TRBV25-1; d_gene: NA; abundance: NA; CDR3aa: CASSEPWTLFAAFF; CDR3nt: TGTGCCAGCAGTGAACCCTGGACTCTATTTGCAGCTTTCTTT
j_gene: TRBJ2-5; v_gene: TRBV5-4; d_gene: NA; abundance: NA; CDR3aa: CASSFAGRPETQYF; CDR3nt: TGTGCCAGCAGCTTTGCAGGCCGTCCAGAGACCCAGTACTTC
j_gene: TRBJ2-1; v_gene: TRBV7-8; d_gene: NA; abundance: once; CDR3aa: CASSLGRLVRVADNEQFF; CDR3nt: TGTGCCAGCAGCTTAGGGAGACTAGTTCGTGTAGCGGATAATGAGCAGTTCTTC
j_gene: TRBJ1-5; v_gene: TRBV4-2; d_gene: NA; abundance: NA; CDR3aa: CASSQDLGRKQPQHF; CDR3nt: TGTGCCAGCAGCCAAGATCTAGGCCGGAAACAGCCCCAGCATTTT
j_gene: TRBJ2-5; v_gene: TRBV28; d_gene: TRBD1; abundance: NA; CDR3aa: CASSPRDRAQETQYF; CDR3nt: TGTGCCAGCAGTCCAAGGGACAGGGCGCAAGAGACCCAGTACTTC
j_gene: TRBJ2-1; v_gene: TRBV28; d_gene: TRBD1; abundance: NA; CDR3aa: CASSLNRQGRYNEQFF; CDR3nt: TGTGCCAGCAGTCTCAACCGACAGGGACGGTACAATGAGCAGTTCTTC
j_gene: TRBJ1-1; v_gene: TRBV7-5; d_gene: NA; abundance: NA; CDR3aa: CARSLGGVETEAFF; CDR3nt: TGTGCCAGAAGCTTAGGAGGTGTAGAGACTGAAGCTTTCTTT
j_gene: TRBJ2-1; v_gene: TRBV7-2; d_gene: NA; abundance: NA; CDR3aa: CASSQLWGGGEQFF; CDR3nt: TGTGCCAGCAGCCAATTATGGGGGGGCGGTGAGCAGTTCTTC
j_gene: TRBJ2-4; v_gene: TRBV6-1; d_gene: TRBD1; abundance: NA; CDR3aa: CASSEAGGDRGFNIQYF; CDR3nt: TGTGCCAGCAGTGAAGCGGGTGGGGACAGGGGTTTTAACATTCAGTACTTC
j_gene: TRBJ2-7; v_gene: TRBV6-2/TRBV6-3; d_gene: NA; abundance: NA; CDR3aa: CASSYEIIGGTVPPYEQYF; CDR3nt: TGTGCCAGCAGTTACGAAATAATAGGCGGAACCGTACCTCCCTACGAGCAGTACTTC
j_gene: TRBJ2-1; v_gene: TRBV9; d_gene: TRBD2; abundance: NA; CDR3aa: CASSADLAGGRNEQFF; CDR3nt: TGTGCCAGCAGCGCCGACCTAGCGGGAGGTCGCAATGAGCAGTTCTTC
j_gene: TRBJ2-1; v_gene: TRBV2; d_gene: TRBD2; abundance: NA; CDR3aa: CASTLASSYNEQFF; CDR3nt: TGTGCCAGCACACTAGCGAGCTCCTACAATGAGCAGTTCTTC
j_gene: TRBJ2-1; v_gene: TRBV7-2; d_gene: TRBD2; abundance: NA; CDR3aa: CASSSDRSGSSWKDEQFF; CDR3nt: TGTGCCAGCAGCTCAGATCGGAGCGGGAGCTCATGGAAGGATGAGCAGTTCTTC
j_gene: TRBJ2-3; v_gene: TRBV12-5; d_gene: NA; abundance: once; CDR3aa: CASGLGLDTDTQYF; CDR3nt: TGTGCTAGTGGTTTGGGACTCGACACAGATACGCAGTATTTT
j_gene: TRBJ1-1; v_gene: TRBV3-1/TRBV3-2; d_gene: TRBD1; abundance: NA; CDR3aa: CASSHQAATGDPFF; CDR3nt: TGTGCCAGCAGCCACCAGGCTGCGACAGGGGACCCTTTCTTT
j_gene: TRBJ2-1; v_gene: TRBV29-1; d_gene: TRBD2; abundance: few; CDR3aa: CSATGLAGGIGEQFF; CDR3nt: TGCAGCGCTACGGGACTAGCGGGAGGAATCGGTGAGCAGTTCTTC
j_gene: TRBJ1-2; v_gene: TRBV10-3; d_gene: TRBD1; abundance: NA; CDR3aa: CAIRGQGGYGYTF; CDR3nt: TGTGCCATCAGGGGACAGGGAGGGTATGGCTACACCTTC
j_gene: TRBJ2-1; v_gene: TRBV4-3; d_gene: NA; abundance: NA; CDR3aa: CASSQETRGGEQFF; CDR3nt: TGCGCCAGCAGCCAAGAAACCCGGGGTGGTGAGCAGTTCTTC
j_gene: TRBJ1-1; v_gene: TRBV5-6; d_gene: TRBD1; abundance: NA; CDR3aa: CASSLTGDMNTEAFF; CDR3nt: TGTGCCAGCAGCCTGACAGGGGACATGAACACTGAAGCTTTCTTT
j_gene: TRBJ2-3; v_gene: TRBV5-1; d_gene: TRBD2; abundance: NA; CDR3aa: CASSLLAGFTDTQYF; CDR3nt: TGCGCCAGCAGCTTGCTAGCGGGATTCACAGATACGCAGTATTTT
j_gene: TRBJ1-1; v_gene: TRBV5-1; d_gene: NA; abundance: NA; CDR3aa: CASTQGSEMNTEAFF; CDR3nt: TGCGCCAGCACCCAGGGGAGTGAGATGAACACTGAAGCTTTCTTT
j_gene: TRBJ1-1; v_gene: TRBV6-6; d_gene: TRBD1; abundance: NA; CDR3aa: CASSPPGQGLNTEAFF; CDR3nt: TGTGCCAGCAGCCCACCGGGACAGGGGTTGAACACTGAAGCTTTCTTT